The 25 T cell receptor beta chains presented below share a single source sample, sequenced in a study of OX40 agonist ivuxolimab in advanced cancers. Only in-frame clones appear in the TCRdb table, and some are missing; sequencing was by immunoSEQ multiplex PCR. The sample includes about 37,000 clones, about 72% of them seen just once. Here the sequenced sample was CD4+ or CD8+ T cells sorted from blood, taken in a trial of the OX40 agonist ivuxolimab. The source of these receptors is an adult with an advanced solid tumor such as melanoma, head and neck, liver or kidney cancer.

This clone was detected once. This CDR3 is CASSLVGTATGELFF. CDR3 DNA: TGTGCCAGCAGCTTAGTCGGGACGGCCACCGGGGAGCTGTTTTTT. The rearrangement uses TRBV7-6 and TRBJ2-2, with D perhaps matching TRBD1 or TRBD2 (5 bases each). CDR1 and CDR2 (germline): SGHVS, FNYEAQ. CDR3 length: 15 amino acids. The V end lost 1 base, the J end lost 4 bases, and 10 bases lay between the germline ends. The complete variable domain, with remaining parts taken from reference TRBV7-6 and TRBJ2-2, reads GAGVSQSPRYKVTKRGQDVALRCDPISGHVSLYWYRQALGQGPEFLTYFNYEAQQDKSGLPNDRFSAERPEGSISTLTIQRTEQRDSAMYRCASSLVGTATGELFFGEGSRLTVL.

The chain employs TRBV5-6 and TRBJ1-4; 7 bases match TRBD1. The CDR3 is 16 residues long. Looked up from germline, CDR1 is SGHDT and CDR2 is YYEEEE. The V segment lost 7 bases and the J segment 8 bases; nucleotides outside the gene matches: 17. DNA for the CDR3: TGTGCCAGCGAACAACAAACAGGGGCGAAAAAAGAAAAACTGTTTTTT. Protein product: CASEQQTGAKKEKLFF. The full variable domain, with the rest looked up from reference TRBV5-6 and TRBJ1-4, is DAGVTQSPTHLIKTRGQQVTLRCSPKSGHDTVSWYQQALGQGPQFIFQYYEEEERQRGNFPDRFSGHQFPNYSSELNVNALLLGDSALYLCASEQQTGAKKEKLFFGSGTQLSVL.

The chain recombines TRBV5-1 with TRBJ2-3; TRBD2 matches 12 bases. V shed 5 bases, J shed 4 bases, and the junction held 17 bases outside the gene matches. The CDR3 extends over 19 amino acids. Germline assignment: CDR1 SGHRS and CDR2 YFSETQ. CDR3 residues: CASRPRPNPSGRVSDTQYF. The DNA of the CDR3 is TGCGCCAGCAGGCCACGACCCAACCCTAGCGGGAGGGTCTCAGATACGCAGTATTTT.

The chain joins TRBV27 to TRBJ1-5; D unresolved. Trimming cost V 6 bases and J 8 bases, with 14 bases left between them. Germline V lookup: CDR1 MNHEY, CDR2 SMNVEV (reference sequence). The CDR3 is made up of 13 amino acids. CDR3 loop: CASSSDRIKPQHF. CDR3 coding DNA: TGTGCCAGCAGCTCCGACCGGATTAAGCCCCAGCATTTT.

This sequence joins TRBV9 and TRBJ1-2; D remains ambiguous. V was cut by 3 bases and J by 4 bases, with 7 bases left in between. The CDR3 is made up of 12 amino acids. Per the germline V gene, CDR1 is SGDLS and CDR2 is YYNGEE. As DNA, the CDR3 is TGTGCCAGCAGCGCGGACCTCTATGGCTACACCTTC. Translated, it gives CASSADLYGYTF.

This chain uses TRBV7-2 with TRBJ1-4, with D hard to call. With 2 bases removed from V and 0 bases from J, the gap between germline ends came to 16 bases. This CDR3 contains 18 residues. Germline loops: CDR1 SGHTA, CDR2 FQGNSA. The CDR3 DNA sequence: TGTGCCAGCAGCTTATTCGGCCCGGGTTCGACAACTAATGAAAAACTGTTTTTT. It yields the protein CASSLFGPGSTTNEKLFF. Variable domain in full (rest from reference TRBV7-2 and TRBJ1-4): GAGVSQSPSNKVTEKGKDVELRCDPISGHTALYWYRQSLGQGLEFLIYFQGNSAPDKSGLPSDRFSAERTGGSVSTLTIQRTQQEDSAVYLCASSLFGPGSTTNEKLFFGSGTQLSVL.

Only a few counts were recorded for this clone. The chain uses TRBV14 and TRBJ1-6; D is uncertain. CDR1 is SGHDN, CDR2 FVKESK, per germline. Trimming pared 2 bases from V and 6 bases from J, leaving 20 bases between. This CDR3 is 18 amino acids long. Here the CDR3 reads CASSQRSIDALLNSPLHF. The CDR3 DNA reads as TGTGCCAGCAGCCAAAGATCTATTGATGCACTTCTTAATTCACCCCTCCACTTT.

The chain carries TRBV7-9 and TRBJ1-1; no definite D call. Germline lookup yields CDR1 SEHNR and CDR2 FQNEAQ (reference sequence). This CDR3 is built from 14 residues. Trimming took off 1 base at V and 4 bases at J, with 10 bases between the two ends. The CDR3 loop is CASSLGGWGTEAFF. CDR3 DNA sequence: TGTGCCAGCAGCTTAGGGGGTTGGGGCACTGAAGCTTTCTTT. Supplemented by reference TRBV7-9 and TRBJ1-1, the full variable domain reads DTGVSQNPRHKITKRGQNVTFRCDPISEHNRLYWYRQTLGQGPEFLTYFQNEAQLEKSRLLSDRFSAERPKGSFSTLEIQRTEQGDSAMYLCASSLGGWGTEAFFGQGTRLTVV.

The chain joins TRBV28 to TRBJ1-5; D is unresolved. Deletions cut 2 bases from V and 6 bases from J, with 5 bases between. This CDR3 comprises 12 residues. Looked up from germline, CDR1 is MDHEN and CDR2 is SYDVKM. CDR3 in amino acids: CASSLRSQPQHF. Written as DNA, the CDR3 is TGTGCCAGCAGTTTAAGATCTCAGCCCCAGCATTTT.

This clone showed up just once. This chain links TRBV5-1 with TRBJ2-2; TRBD1 agrees at 9 bases. Germline loops: CDR1 SGHRS, CDR2 YFSETQ. The CDR3 is 15 amino acids. V gave up 4 bases and J gave up 3 bases; unmatched junction bases: 4. The CDR3, as DNA: TGCGCCAGCAGCCCGGGACAGGGTGACACCGGGGAGCTGTTTTTT. This encodes CASSPGQGDTGELFF.

This clone has a handful of counts. The chain joins TRBV7-2 to TRBJ1-6; 7 positions match TRBD1. V lost 4 bases, J lost 5 bases, and 8 bases stayed unmatched. Germline values: CDR1 SGHTA, CDR2 FQGNSA. The CDR3 has 16 amino acids. CDR3 nucleotide sequence: TGTGCCAGCAGCTCCCCAGACAGGGCGCATAATTCACCCCTCCACTTT. Its translation is CASSSPDRAHNSPLHF.

The rearrangement joins TRBV29-1 to TRBJ2-1; 13 bases agree with TRBD2. Trimming at V came to 4 bases and at J to 10 bases, leaving 10 bases not matched to a gene. This CDR3 region has 15 residues. CDR1 and CDR2 from the germline V gene are SQVTM and ANQGSEA. The CDR3 sequence: CSVGGGLAGALEQFF. For the CDR3, the DNA is TGCAGCGTTGGGGGAGGACTAGCGGGAGCGTTGGAGCAGTTCTTC.

The chain recombines TRBV4-3 with TRBJ2-6; D is undetermined. Trimming removed 2 bases at V and 1 base at J, with 3 bases between. The CDR3 is 14 residues long. Per the germline V gene, CDR1 is LGHNA and CDR2 is YSLEER. The CDR3 spells CASSQTSGANVLTF. The CDR3 nucleotides are TGCGCCAGCAGCCAAACTTCTGGGGCCAACGTCCTGACTTTC.

The gene calls are TRBV20-1 and TRBJ2-1; no clear D gene. The CDR3 extends over 11 amino acids. The V and J ends lost 6 bases and 6 bases respectively, with 9 bases between them. Germline assignment: CDR1 DFQATT and CDR2 SNEGSKA (reference sequence). In nucleotides, the CDR3 is TGCAGTGCCCCCGGTCCCAATGAGCAGTTCTTC. Amino acids: CSAPGPNEQFF.

Relative to its sample, this clone is medium-sized. This chain connects TRBV7-9 to TRBJ2-5, with 7 bases identical to TRBD2. Germline V gene lookup returns CDR1 SEHNR and CDR2 FQNEAQ (reference sequence). With V trimmed by 0 bases and J by 2 bases, 6 bases remained unmatched. CDR3 size: 16 residues. CDR3 coding DNA: TGTGCCAGCAGCTTAGCGCAGACTAGCCCACAAGAGACCCAGTACTTC. As protein: CASSLAQTSPQETQYF. Full variable domain (outside the CDR3, taken from reference TRBV7-9 and TRBJ2-5): DTGVSQNPRHKITKRGQNVTFRCDPISEHNRLYWYRQTLGQGPEFLTYFQNEAQLEKSRLLSDRFSAERPKGSFSTLEIQRTEQGDSAMYLCASSLAQTSPQETQYFGPGTRLLVL.

J is TRBJ2-5 and V is TRBV27; D may be TRBD2 (6 bases). Germline lookup yields CDR1 MNHEY and CDR2 SMNVEV (reference sequence). V gave up 5 bases and J gave up 2 bases, with 15 bases separating them. The CDR3 extends over 15 amino acids. CDR3 coding DNA: TGTGCCAGCAGTCCTCCGTCGGCGGGACAAGAGACCCAGTACTTC. It specifies CASSPPSAGQETQYF.

The chain combines TRBV28 with TRBJ2-2; no reliable D call. This CDR3 comprises 12 residues. Per the germline V gene, CDR1 is MDHEN and CDR2 is SYDVKM. The CDR3 nucleotides are TGTGGATTGTCGGGGAACACCGGGGAGCTGTTTTTT. This gives the protein CGLSGNTGELFF.

The chain recombines TRBV28 with TRBJ1-3; maybe TRBD1 (5 bases). CDR1 is MDHEN, CDR2 SYDVKM, per germline. CDR3 length: 15 residues. Between the trimmed V and J ends, which lost 2 bases and 0 bases, there was a span of 8 bases. This CDR3 reads CASSLGHVSGNTIYF. Written as DNA, the CDR3 is TGTGCCAGCAGTTTAGGACACGTCTCTGGAAACACCATATATTTT.

V and J are TRBV7-9 and TRBJ1-1; D not certain. V gave up 3 bases and J gave up 0 bases, with 11 bases separating them. Germline V gives CDR1 SEHNR, CDR2 FQNEAQ (reference sequence). CDR3 length: 15 residues. The CDR3: CASSFDRYLNTEAFF. CDR3 sequence (DNA): TGTGCCAGCAGCTTCGATAGATACCTGAACACTGAAGCTTTCTTT.

This CDR3 is CASSGRTSSYNEQFF. The CDR3 nucleotides are TGTGCCAGTAGTGGAAGGACCAGCTCCTACAATGAGCAGTTCTTC. This rearrangement joins TRBV19 to TRBJ2-1, with no clear D. The CDR3 totals 15 residues. Per the germline V gene, CDR1 is LNHDA and CDR2 is SQIVND (reference sequence). V was trimmed by 5 bases and J by 0 bases, leaving 11 bases between them.

Only one count was recorded for this clone. The chain recombines TRBV28 with TRBJ1-5, with D possibly matching TRBD1 (5 bases). The V gene lost 4 bases and the J gene lost 4 bases, with 11 bases spanning the gap. This CDR3 is 14 amino acids long. The germline V gene has CDR1 MDHEN and CDR2 SYDVKM. The CDR3 spells CASSYGTANQPQHF. DNA for the CDR3: TGTGCCAGCAGTTATGGGACCGCGAATCAGCCCCAGCATTTT.

The V gene is TRBV5-8, the J gene TRBJ1-2; TRBD1 is a possible D gene (5 bases). The V gene lost 2 bases and the J gene lost 5 bases, with 25 bases spanning the gap. Germline V gives CDR1 SGHTS, CDR2 YDEGEE. This CDR3 has 18 residues. The CDR3 DNA reads TGTGCCAGCAGCTTTTTGGAGTGGGGGATACAGCCCTATTATGGCTACACCTTC. Its translation: CASSFLEWGIQPYYGYTF. Complete variable domain (other parts from reference TRBV5-8 and TRBJ1-2): EAGVTQSPTHLIKTRGQQATLRCSPISGHTSVYWYQQALGLGLQFLLWYDEGEERNRGNFPPRFSGRQFPNYSSELNVNALELEDSALYLCASSFLEWGIQPYYGYTFGSGTRLTVV.

On this clone: A read error may produce the germline difference seen at one junction end. The same CDR3 is also encoded by other DNA sequences in this sample. This chain links TRBV7-2 with TRBJ2-5; TRBD2 is a possible D gene (5 bases). The CDR3 has 13 residues. The V gene's germline CDR1 is SGHTA and CDR2 FQGNSA. The CDR3 DNA reads as TGTGCCAGCAGCCTAGCCCAAGTTGAGACCCAGTACTTC. It encodes CASSLAQVETQYF.

With respect to this clone: Since a much larger clone is just one base distant, this may be a read error. V usage is TRBV11-2 and J usage is TRBJ1-4; no clear D. Trimming cost V 4 bases and J 8 bases, with 8 bases left between them. This CDR3 has 12 residues. Germline V CDR1 and CDR2: SGHAT, FQNNGV. The DNA of the CDR3 is TGTGCCAGCAGCTCCAGAGGGGAAAAACTGTTTTTT. It translates to CASSSRGEKLFF.

The rearrangement uses TRBV10-3 and TRBJ1-1, with 7 bases aligning to TRBD1. CDR1 ENHRY and CDR2 SYGVKD come from the germline V gene. CDR3 length: 16 amino acids. J lost 3 bases, V lost 6 bases, and 13 bases had no gene match. The CDR3 DNA reads as TGTGCCATCAGGGGGGACAGATCCGGGCGGGACACTGAAGCTTTCTTT. As protein: CAIRGDRSGRDTEAFF.